This entry concerns a single T cell receptor delta chain. The protein TCRdb gives is from a much larger clone and does not agree with this DNA's translation at residue 14, likely a read error; the protein shown here comes from the DNA. TCRdb re-analyzed the RT-PCR reads via CATT. Of 15,000 to 18,000 delta-chain clones in the sample, 9% to 9.5% are singletons; the top ten hold about 60%. These data belong to a study of gamma-delta T cells after stem cell transplantation. This CDR3 has 19 amino acids. The J segment lost 3 bases and the V segment lost 2 bases, leaving 17 bases of the junction unmatched. Germline V CDR1 and CDR2: GEAIGNYY, EKD.

The chain links TRDV2 to TRDJ1; 10 positions match TRDD3. The TCR originated in a human donor. It is not recorded whose cells these are; they may come from a transplant donor. The sample consisted of gamma-delta T cells. CDR3 loop: CACDKIYILGDSVADKLIF. The CDR3 DNA sequence: TGTGCCTGTGACAAGATCTACATACTGGGGGATTCGGTGGCCGATAAACTCATCTTT.